A single sample gave rise to the 4 T cell receptor beta chains below, sequenced in a study of T cells after yellow fever vaccination. MiXCR, run by TCRdb on the 5' RACE reads, gives a single entry per CDR3 protein. The data hold 500,000 to 650,000 distinct CDR3 sequences, with roughly 14% observed a single time. The sequenced sample was PBMCs, obtained on the day of the yellow fever booster vaccination. The receptor set was obtained from a man aged 30-40 years who received the YFV17D yellow fever vaccine.

This clonotype turned up a few times. The chain combines TRBV27 with TRBJ1-2; D unclear. CDR1 MNHEY and CDR2 SMNVEV come from the germline V gene (reference sequence). Trimming pared 6 bases from V and 5 bases from J, leaving 16 bases between. This CDR3 has 14 amino acids. The CDR3 region is CASRSNDLGYGYTF. The DNA for the CDR3 is TGTGCCAGCAGAAGTAACGATTTAGGGTATGGCTACACCTTC.

The CDR3 sequence: CAISAGLLYNEQFF. CDR3 DNA: TGTGCCATCAGTGCGGGACTCCTATACAATGAGCAGTTCTTC. The V gene is TRBV10-3, the J gene TRBJ2-1, with TRBD2 as a possible D gene (6 bases). The CDR3 is 14 residues long. V was cut by 4 bases and J by 4 bases, with 11 bases left in between. Germline V lookup: CDR1 ENHRY, CDR2 SYGVKD.

The V call is TRBV7-9, the J call TRBJ2-5, with 10 bases lining up with TRBD1. The ends lost 4 bases at V and 4 bases at J; junction bases unmatched: 6. Germline CDR1 is SEHNR and CDR2 is FQNEAQ (reference sequence). This CDR3 contains 15 residues. CDR3 loop: CASSSPTGGRETQYF. Written as DNA, the CDR3 is TGTGCCAGCAGCTCCCCGACAGGGGGCCGAGAGACCCAGTACTTC.

The chain joins TRBV6-5 to TRBJ2-7, with D uncertain. Germline CDR1 reads MNHEY; CDR2 reads SVGAGI. The CDR3 runs to 14 residues. V lost 4 bases, J lost 3 bases, and 13 bases lay in between. This CDR3 is CASSFSGALYEQYF. For the CDR3, the DNA is TGTGCCAGCAGTTTTTCAGGAGCACTCTACGAGCAGTACTTC.